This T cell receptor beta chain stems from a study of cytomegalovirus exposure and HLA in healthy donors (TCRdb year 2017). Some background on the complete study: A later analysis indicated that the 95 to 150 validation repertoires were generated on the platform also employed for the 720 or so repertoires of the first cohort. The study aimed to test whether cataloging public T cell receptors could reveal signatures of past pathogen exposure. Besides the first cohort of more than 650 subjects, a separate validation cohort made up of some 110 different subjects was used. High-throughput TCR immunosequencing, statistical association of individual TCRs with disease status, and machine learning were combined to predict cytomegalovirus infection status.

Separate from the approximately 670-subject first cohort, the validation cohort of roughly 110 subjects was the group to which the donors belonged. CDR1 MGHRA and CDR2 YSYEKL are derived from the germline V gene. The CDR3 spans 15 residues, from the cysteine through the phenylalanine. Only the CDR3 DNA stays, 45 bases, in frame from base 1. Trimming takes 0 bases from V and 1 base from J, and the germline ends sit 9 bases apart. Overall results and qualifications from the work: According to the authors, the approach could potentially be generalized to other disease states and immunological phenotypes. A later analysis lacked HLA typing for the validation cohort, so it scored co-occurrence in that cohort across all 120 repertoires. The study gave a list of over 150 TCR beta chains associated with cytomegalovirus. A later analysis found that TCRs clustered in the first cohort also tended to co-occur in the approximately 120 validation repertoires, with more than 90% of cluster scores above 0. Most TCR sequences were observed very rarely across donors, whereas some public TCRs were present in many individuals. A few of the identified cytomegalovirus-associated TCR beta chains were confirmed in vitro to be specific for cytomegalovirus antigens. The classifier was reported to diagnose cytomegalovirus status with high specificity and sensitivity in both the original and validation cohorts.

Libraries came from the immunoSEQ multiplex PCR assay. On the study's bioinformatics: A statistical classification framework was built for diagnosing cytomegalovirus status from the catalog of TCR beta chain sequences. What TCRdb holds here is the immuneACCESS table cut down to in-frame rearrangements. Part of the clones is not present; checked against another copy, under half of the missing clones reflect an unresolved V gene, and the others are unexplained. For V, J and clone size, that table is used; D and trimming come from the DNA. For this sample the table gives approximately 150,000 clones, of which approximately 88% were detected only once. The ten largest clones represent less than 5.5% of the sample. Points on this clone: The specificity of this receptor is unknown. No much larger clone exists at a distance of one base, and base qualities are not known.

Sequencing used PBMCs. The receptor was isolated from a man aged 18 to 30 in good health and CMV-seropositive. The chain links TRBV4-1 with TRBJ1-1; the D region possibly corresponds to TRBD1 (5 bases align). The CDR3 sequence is CASSQEGLGNTEAFF. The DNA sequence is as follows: TGCGCCAGCAGCCAAGAGGGGCTAGGGAACACTGAAGCTTTCTTT.